The source of this T cell receptor beta chain is a study of blood T cells in healthy people across ages. Study outcomes and limitations: TCR beta diversity was tightly associated with the proportion of naive T cells.

Combining a sample-barcoded 5' primer with a J-beta primer mix, a second PCR ran for about 6 to 12 cycles. Each of the cDNA molecules was tagged by a template-switch adaptor with 12 random nucleotides. TCRdb re-analysed the 5' RACE reads in MiXCR, keeping a single row per CDR3 protein. The repertoire consists of roughly 1.5 million distinct CDR3 sequences, with approximately 43% occurring once and the leading ten covering about 3.8%. Concerning this clonotype itself: Its matching antigen is unknown.

This CDR3 is built from 17 residues. In germline, CDR1 is LGHNA, CDR2 YSLEER. V is TRBV4-3 and J is TRBJ2-5; the match to TRBD2 covers 13 bases. The end of the DNA is better explained by TRBJ2-1, so the J call may be wrong. Sequences were obtained from blood. This TCR was recovered from a woman aged 18-30 years in good health. CDR3 DNA: TGCGCCAGCAGGACTAGCGGGGGGACAGCGTACCAAGAGACCCAGTTCTTC. Translating it yields CASRTSGGTAYQETQFF.